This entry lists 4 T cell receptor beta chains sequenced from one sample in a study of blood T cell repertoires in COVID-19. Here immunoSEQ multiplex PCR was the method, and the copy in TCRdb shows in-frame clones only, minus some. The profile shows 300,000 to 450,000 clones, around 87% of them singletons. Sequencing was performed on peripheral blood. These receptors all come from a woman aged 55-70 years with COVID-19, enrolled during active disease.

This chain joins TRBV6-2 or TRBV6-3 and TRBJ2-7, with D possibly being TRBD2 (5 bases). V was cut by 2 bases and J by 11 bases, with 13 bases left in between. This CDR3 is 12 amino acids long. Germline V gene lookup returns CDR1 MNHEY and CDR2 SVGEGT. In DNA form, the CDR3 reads TGTGCCAGCAGTTACGATCCCCGGGAAGAGTACTTC. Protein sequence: CASSYDPREEYF.

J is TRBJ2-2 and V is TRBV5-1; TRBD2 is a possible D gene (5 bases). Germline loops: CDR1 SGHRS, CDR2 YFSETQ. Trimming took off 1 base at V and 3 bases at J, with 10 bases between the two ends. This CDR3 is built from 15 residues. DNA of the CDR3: TGCGCCAGCAGCTTGAGTTCGGGGTACACCGGGGAGCTGTTTTTT. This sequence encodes CASSLSSGYTGELFF. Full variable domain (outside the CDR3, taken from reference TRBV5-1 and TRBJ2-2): KAGVTQTPRYLIKTRGQQVTLSCSPISGHRSVSWYQQTPGQGLQFLFEYFSETQRNKGNFPGRFSGRQFSNSRSEMNVSTLELGDSALYLCASSLSSGYTGELFFGEGSRLTVL.

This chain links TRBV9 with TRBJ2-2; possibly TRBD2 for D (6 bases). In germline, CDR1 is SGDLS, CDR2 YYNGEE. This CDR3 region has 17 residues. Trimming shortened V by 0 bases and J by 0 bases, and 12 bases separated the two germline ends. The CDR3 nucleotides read TGTGCCAGCAGCGTAGCCGGCGGGGCGGCGAACACCGGGGAGCTGTTTTTT. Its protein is CASSVAGGAANTGELFF.

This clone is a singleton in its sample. The CDR3 region has the DNA TGTGCCAGCAGCTTAGATAGTGCAAAAGAAAAACTGTTTTTT. Amino acid sequence: CASSLDSAKEKLFF. The rearrangement links TRBV7-9 to TRBJ1-4; D is unclear. The ends were cut back, 1 base at V and 8 bases at J, with 11 bases in the middle. Germline CDR1 SEHNR, CDR2 FQNEAQ (reference sequence). This CDR3 has 14 amino acids.